A single sample gave rise to the 27 T cell receptor beta chains below, sequenced in a study of T cell responses to AZD1222 COVID-19 vaccine. Using immunoSEQ multiplex PCR, the repertoire was profiled, and TCRdb retains in-frame clones only, with some absent. The table lists 120,000 or so clones, around nine tenths of them singletons. The sequencing here drew on peripheral blood, taken on day 0 of AZD1222 vaccination. Receptor source: an adult in good health.

The V gene is TRBV20-1, the J gene TRBJ2-5; D call uncertain. This CDR3 contains 11 residues. Deletions cut 3 bases from V and 1 base from J, with 3 bases between. The germline CDR1 and CDR2 sequences are DFQATT and SNEGSKA (reference sequence). CDR3 amino acids: CSASGQETQYF. As DNA, the CDR3 is TGCAGTGCTAGTGGCCAAGAGACCCAGTACTTC.

The CDR3 nucleotides read TGTGCCAGCAGCTCACATGACCCCCGAGACACCATATATTTT. This sequence encodes CASSSHDPRDTIYF. V gene TRBV13 combines with J gene TRBJ1-3; unclear D gene. The ends were cut back, 4 bases at V and 8 bases at J, with 15 bases in the middle. This CDR3 has 14 residues. The germline gives CDR1 PRHDT, CDR2 FYEKMQ (reference sequence).

The rearrangement joins TRBV25-1 to TRBJ2-1; 11 bases line up with TRBD1. The CDR3 sequence is 16 residues long. Germline lookup yields CDR1 MGHDK and CDR2 SYGVNS. V lost 3 bases, J lost 7 bases, and 8 bases stayed unmatched. CDR3 in amino acids: CASSERTGGVFNEQFF. The CDR3 DNA follows: TGTGCCAGCAGTGAGCGGACAGGGGGCGTATTTAATGAGCAGTTCTTC.

J is TRBJ1-4 and V is TRBV4-2, with a possible D match to TRBD1 (5 bases). From germline, CDR1 is LGHNA and CDR2 YNFKEQ. This CDR3 has 17 residues. V dropped 4 bases and J dropped 7 bases, with 22 bases sitting between them. CDR3 coding DNA: TGTGCCAGCAGCCCAGAGATTCGGGGCTCGGGGGGTGAAAAACTGTTTTTT. Translating it yields CASSPEIRGSGGEKLFF.

The chain recombines TRBV5-6 with TRBJ2-3, with 8 bases that match TRBD2. The CDR3 has 15 residues. V shed 4 bases, J shed 6 bases, and the junction held 10 bases outside the gene matches. Germline V gene lookup returns CDR1 SGHDT and CDR2 YYEEEE. The CDR3, as DNA: TGTGCCAGCAGCCCCCTGCCCAGCGGGAGTGATACGCAGTATTTT. Its protein product is CASSPLPSGSDTQYF.

The rearrangement links TRBV4-3 to TRBJ1-2, with TRBD1 as a possible D gene (6 bases). V was shortened by 1 base and J by 4 bases, with 13 bases between the two germline ends. Germline CDR1 and CDR2: LGHNA and YSLEER. CDR3 length equals 15 residues. CDR3 nucleotides: TGCGCCAGCAGCCAAGTCACACGGGACATCTATGGCTACACCTTC. Its protein is CASSQVTRDIYGYTF.

This rearrangement joins TRBV18 to TRBJ1-3, with D uncertain. The germline V and J ends were trimmed by 5 bases and 7 bases, with 18 bases remaining between them. The CDR3 covers 15 residues. The V gene's germline CDR1 is KGHSH and CDR2 LQKENI. CDR3 amino acids: CASSAMVSSGNTIYF. CDR3 nucleotides: TGTGCCAGCTCAGCGATGGTTTCCTCCGGGAACACCATATATTTT.

The chain combines TRBV7-2 with TRBJ2-1, with D perhaps TRBD1 or TRBD2 (5 bases each). This CDR3 region has 14 residues. V dropped 3 bases and J dropped 2 bases, with 8 bases sitting between them. Germline V gives CDR1 SGHTA, CDR2 FQGNSA. The CDR3 spells CASSLRGPYNEQFF. The CDR3 DNA is TGTGCCAGCAGCTTGAGGGGCCCCTACAATGAGCAGTTCTTC.

This chain uses TRBV19 with TRBJ2-5, with D possibly TRBD2 on 6 matching bases. Per the germline V gene, CDR1 is LNHDA and CDR2 is SQIVND (reference sequence). V was pared by 4 bases and J by 7 bases, with 10 bases between. The CDR3 has 12 residues. The CDR3 DNA reads TGTGCCAGTAGTAACCTAGCGCGGACCCAGTACTTC. Protein sequence: CASSNLARTQYF.

This clone was seen just once. The chain recombines TRBV27 with TRBJ1-5, with TRBD1 matching over 7 bases. Germline values: CDR1 MNHEY, CDR2 SMNVEV (reference sequence). Losses at the gene ends were 6 bases for V and 3 bases for J; bases not matched to a gene: 8. This CDR3 is built from 15 residues. CDR3 in amino acids: CASRPQGIPNQPQHF. DNA of the CDR3: TGTGCCAGCAGACCACAGGGGATCCCCAATCAGCCCCAGCATTTT.

CDR3 coding DNA: TGTGCCAGCAGGGCCAGTAGCAATCAGCCCCAGCATTTT. This gives the protein CASRASSNQPQHF. The genes are TRBV2 and TRBJ1-5; no definite D call. CDR3 size: 13 residues. With 6 bases removed from V and 0 bases from J, the gap between germline ends came to 6 bases. Germline loops: CDR1 SNHLY, CDR2 FYNNEI.

This chain uses TRBV3-1 (or the pseudogene TRBV3-2) with TRBJ1-2; 7 bases agree with TRBD1. The ends lost 5 bases at V and 13 bases at J; junction bases unmatched: 7. The CDR3 is made up of 11 amino acids. Germline values: CDR1 LGHDT, CDR2 YNNKEL (reference sequence). DNA of the CDR3: TGTGCCAGCAGCGTACGGGACAGTTTCACCTTC. This sequence encodes CASSVRDSFTF.

V is TRBV27 and J is TRBJ2-1; TRBD1 aligns across 7 bases. The CDR3 extends over 12 amino acids. CDR1 and CDR2 from the germline V gene are MNHEY and SMNVEV (reference sequence). Trimming took 6 bases from V and 14 from J; bases not matched to a gene: 10. CDR3 region: CASSTLGTEEFF. In DNA form, the CDR3 reads TGTGCCAGCAGCACTTTGGGGACAGAGGAGTTCTTC.

This chain links TRBV6-5 with TRBJ2-7, with unresolved D. The CDR3 is 12 residues long. Germline V gene data show CDR1 as MNHEY and CDR2 as SVGAGI. V was cut by 7 bases and J by 7 bases, with 14 bases left in between. CDR3 residues: CASTRQAWEQYF. In DNA form, the CDR3 reads TGTGCCAGCACCAGGCAGGCTTGGGAGCAGTACTTC.

The chain couples TRBV3-1 (or the pseudogene TRBV3-2) to TRBJ1-2, with D possibly matching TRBD1 (5 bases). The CDR3 totals 15 residues. V was cut by 4 bases and J by 4 bases, with 16 bases left in between. Germline V gene data show CDR1 as LGHDT and CDR2 as YNNKEL (reference sequence). CDR3 sequence reads: CASSPTPGGSYGYTF. As DNA, the CDR3 is TGTGCCAGCAGCCCGACTCCGGGGGGAAGCTATGGCTACACCTTC.

This rearrangement joins TRBV7-8 to TRBJ1-3, with D possibly being TRBD1 (6 bases). The germline gives CDR1 SGHVS, CDR2 FQNEAQ. Trimming left V 2 bases short and J 0 bases short, with 14 bases between. This CDR3 has 17 residues. CDR3 loop: CASSLFSDSYSGNTIYF. The CDR3 DNA reads TGTGCCAGCAGCTTATTTTCGGACAGTTACTCTGGAAACACCATATATTTT.

The gene calls are TRBV5-1 and TRBJ1-4, with D possibly TRBD1 on 5 matching bases. The V gene lost 0 bases and the J gene lost 7 bases, with 13 bases spanning the gap. Per the germline V gene, CDR1 is SGHRS and CDR2 is YFSETQ. The CDR3 runs 15 residues. As DNA, the CDR3 is TGCGCCAGCAGCTTGGGGCAGGGTAAAGGTGAAAAACTGTTTTTT. Encoded protein: CASSLGQGKGEKLFF.

V usage is TRBV15 and J usage is TRBJ1-5; TRBD1 might be the D (6 bases). This CDR3 comprises 14 residues. The germline V gene has CDR1 LNHNV and CDR2 YYDKDF (reference sequence). Trimming cost V 1 base and J 4 bases, with 8 bases left between them. CDR3 sequence (DNA): TGTGCCACCAGCAGAGGACAGGCAAATCAGCCCCAGCATTTT. Its translation is CATSRGQANQPQHF.

The J gene is TRBJ2-1, the V gene TRBV6-5; D not certain. Trimming pared 4 bases from V and 5 bases from J, leaving 12 bases between. Germline V gives CDR1 MNHEY, CDR2 SVGAGI. The CDR3 spans 14 residues. In nucleotides, the CDR3 is TGTGCCAGCAGTTCAGGAGCGTACAACAATGAGCAGTTCTTC. Its protein product is CASSSGAYNNEQFF.

This clone has just one count. CDR3 bases: TGTGCCAGCGGCACGGCGAACACTGAAGCTTTCTTT. Encoded protein: CASGTANTEAFF. The chain has TRBV9 and TRBJ1-1; D remains ambiguous. CDR1 and CDR2 from the germline V gene are SGDLS and YYNGEE. Deletions cut 7 bases from V and 1 base from J, with 8 bases between. CDR3 size: 12 residues.

The chain joins TRBV7-9 to TRBJ2-5; D might be TRBD2 (6 bases). Trimming took off 7 bases at V and 9 bases at J, with 21 bases between the two ends. Germline-derived CDR1 and CDR2 are SEHNR and FQNEAQ (reference sequence). This CDR3 is 14 amino acids long. The CDR3 region is CASNFSSAPKAQYF. CDR3 coding DNA: TGTGCCAGCAACTTTTCTAGCGCCCCCAAGGCCCAGTACTTC. Drawing the rest from reference TRBV7-9 and TRBJ2-5, the complete variable domain is DTGVSQNPRHKITKRGQNVTFRCDPISEHNRLYWYRQTLGQGPEFLTYFQNEAQLEKSRLLSDRFSAERPKGSFSTLEIQRTEQGDSAMYLCASNFSSAPKAQYFGPGTRLLVL.

The rearrangement links TRBV3-1 (or the pseudogene TRBV3-2) to TRBJ2-4; 7 bases line up with TRBD1. V shed 5 bases, J shed 0 bases, and the junction held 19 bases outside the gene matches. The germline V gene encodes CDR1 LGHDT and CDR2 YNNKEL (reference sequence). The CDR3 extends over 20 amino acids. The CDR3 DNA reads TGTGCCAGCAGCTCCCCCCTTCCCGACAGGGTTAAGGGAGCCAAAAACATTCAGTACTTC. Residues: CASSSPLPDRVKGAKNIQYF.

The chain has TRBV6-2 or TRBV6-3 and TRBJ1-3, with D hard to call. Germline loops: CDR1 MNHEY, CDR2 SVGEGT. There are 14 residues in the CDR3. V lost 6 bases and J lost 0, with 9 bases in between. In nucleotides, the CDR3 is TGTGCCAGCAGCAACCGGCTCTCTGGAAACACCATATATTTT. Translated, it gives CASSNRLSGNTIYF.

This chain connects TRBV5-1 to TRBJ2-5; 9 bases agree with TRBD1. CDR3 length: 16 residues. J lost 2 bases, V lost 2 bases, and 7 bases had no gene match. The germline CDR1 and CDR2 sequences are SGHRS and YFSETQ. CDR3 protein: CASSFPDRGIQETQYF. Here the CDR3 DNA reads TGCGCCAGCAGCTTCCCAGACAGGGGGATACAAGAGACCCAGTACTTC.

The V and J genes are TRBV9 and TRBJ2-3; 8 nucleotides align to TRBD1. Germline-derived CDR1 and CDR2 are SGDLS and YYNGEE. This CDR3 is 16 amino acids long. After removal of 2 bases from V and 2 bases from J, the junction contained 7 bases not matched to a gene. The DNA for the CDR3 is TGTGCCAGCAGCGTCTTCACAGGGGGGACCACAGATACGCAGTATTTT. It is translated as CASSVFTGGTTDTQYF.

A single count supports this clone. The CDR3 region is CASSRGESPLHF. Written as DNA, the CDR3 is TGTGCCAGCAGTAGAGGGGAATCACCCCTCCACTTT. The chain uses TRBV6-5 and TRBJ1-6; maybe TRBD1 (5 bases). The CDR3 covers 12 residues. Between the trimmed V and J ends, which lost 5 bases and 10 bases, there was a span of 9 bases. Germline V gene lookup returns CDR1 MNHEY and CDR2 SVGAGI.

V usage is TRBV12-3 or TRBV12-4 and J usage is TRBJ2-1; the D is unclear. The CDR3 consists of 11 residues. Trimming shortened V by 3 bases and J by 15 bases, and 12 bases separated the two germline ends. The CDR3 bases are TGTGCCAGCAGTTTTCGCCTAGTGGCGTTCTTC. It translates to CASSFRLVAFF.